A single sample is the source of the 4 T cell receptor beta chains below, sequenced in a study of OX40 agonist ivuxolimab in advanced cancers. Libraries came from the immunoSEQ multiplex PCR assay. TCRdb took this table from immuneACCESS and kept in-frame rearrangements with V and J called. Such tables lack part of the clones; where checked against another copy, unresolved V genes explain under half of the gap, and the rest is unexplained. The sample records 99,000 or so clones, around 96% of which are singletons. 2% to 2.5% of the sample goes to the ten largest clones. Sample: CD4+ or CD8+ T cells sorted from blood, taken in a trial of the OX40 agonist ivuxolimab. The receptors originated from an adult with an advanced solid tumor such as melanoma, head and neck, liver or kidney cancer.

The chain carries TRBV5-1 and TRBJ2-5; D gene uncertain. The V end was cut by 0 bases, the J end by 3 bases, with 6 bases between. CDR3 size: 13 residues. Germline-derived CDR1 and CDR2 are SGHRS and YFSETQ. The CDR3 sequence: CASSLVPEETQYF. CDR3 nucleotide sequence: TGCGCCAGCAGCTTGGTCCCTGAAGAGACCCAGTACTTC.

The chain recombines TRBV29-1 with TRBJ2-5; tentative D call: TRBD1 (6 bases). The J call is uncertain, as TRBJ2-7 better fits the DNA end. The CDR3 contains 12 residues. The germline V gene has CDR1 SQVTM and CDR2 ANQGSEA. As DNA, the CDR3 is TGCAGCGTTGACGGGGACACCTACGAGCAGTACTTC. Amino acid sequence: CSVDGDTYEQYF.

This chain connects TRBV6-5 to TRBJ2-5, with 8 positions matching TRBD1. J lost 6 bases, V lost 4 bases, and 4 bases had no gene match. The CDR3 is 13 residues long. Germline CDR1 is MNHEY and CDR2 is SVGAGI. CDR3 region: CASSLQGAKTQYF. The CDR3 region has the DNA TGTGCCAGCAGTTTGCAGGGGGCGAAGACCCAGTACTTC.

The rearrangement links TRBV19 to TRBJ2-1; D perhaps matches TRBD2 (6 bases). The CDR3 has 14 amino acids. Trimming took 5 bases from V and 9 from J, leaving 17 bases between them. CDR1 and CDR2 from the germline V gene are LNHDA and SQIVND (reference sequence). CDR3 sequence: CASSLGGNGVEQFF. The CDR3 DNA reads TGTGCCAGTAGTCTGGGCGGGAACGGTGTTGAGCAGTTCTTC.